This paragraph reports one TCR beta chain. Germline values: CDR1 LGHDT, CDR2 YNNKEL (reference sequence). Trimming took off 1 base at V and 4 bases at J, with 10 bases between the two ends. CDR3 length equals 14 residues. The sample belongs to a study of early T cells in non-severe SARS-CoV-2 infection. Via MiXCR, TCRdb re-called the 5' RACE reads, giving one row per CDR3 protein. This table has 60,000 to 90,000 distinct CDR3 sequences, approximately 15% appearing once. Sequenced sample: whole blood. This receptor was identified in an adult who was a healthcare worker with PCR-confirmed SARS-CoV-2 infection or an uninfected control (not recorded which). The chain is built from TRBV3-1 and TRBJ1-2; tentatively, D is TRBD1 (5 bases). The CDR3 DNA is TGTGCCAGCAGCCAAGGGGAGGGGACCTATGGCTACACCTTC. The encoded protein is CASSQGEGTYGYTF.